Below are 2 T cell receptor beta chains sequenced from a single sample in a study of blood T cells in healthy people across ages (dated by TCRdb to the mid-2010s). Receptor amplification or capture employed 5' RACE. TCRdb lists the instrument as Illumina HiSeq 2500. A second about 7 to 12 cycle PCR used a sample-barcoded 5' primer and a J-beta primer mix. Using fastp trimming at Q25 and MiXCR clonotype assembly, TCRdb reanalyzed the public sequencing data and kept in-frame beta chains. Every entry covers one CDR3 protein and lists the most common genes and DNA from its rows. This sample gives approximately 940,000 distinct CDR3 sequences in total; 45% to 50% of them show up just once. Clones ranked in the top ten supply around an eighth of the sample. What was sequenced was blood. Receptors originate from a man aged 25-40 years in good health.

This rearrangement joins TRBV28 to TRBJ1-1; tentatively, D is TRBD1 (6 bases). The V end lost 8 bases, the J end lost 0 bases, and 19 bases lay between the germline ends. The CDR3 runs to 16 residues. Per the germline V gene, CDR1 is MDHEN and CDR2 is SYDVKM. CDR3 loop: CASRVRGTRMNTEAFF. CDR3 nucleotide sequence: TGTGCCAGCCGTGTAAGGGGGACAAGAATGAACACTGAAGCTTTCTTT.

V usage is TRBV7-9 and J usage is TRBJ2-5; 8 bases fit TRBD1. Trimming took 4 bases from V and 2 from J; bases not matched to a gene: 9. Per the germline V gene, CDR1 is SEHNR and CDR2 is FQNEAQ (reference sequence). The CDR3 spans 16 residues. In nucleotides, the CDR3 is TGTGCCAGCAGCTCTAACCAAGGACAGGGACAAGAGACCCAGTACTTC. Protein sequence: CASSSNQGQGQETQYF.